The 21 T cell receptor beta chains reported below all come from one sample, sequenced in a study of blood T cell repertoires in COVID-19. Assay: immunoSEQ multiplex PCR; the TCRdb copy retains only in-frame clones and omits some. This sample yields 130,000 or so clones, of which approximately 90% are seen a single time; roughly 2.2% belongs to the top ten. The source material was peripheral blood. These receptors were collected from a man in his sixties or seventies with active COVID-19.

CDR3 DNA: TGTGCCAGCAGGAGGGAGGGTGCTGGAAACACCATATATTTT. This gives the protein CASRREGAGNTIYF. V is TRBV6-5 and J is TRBJ1-3; D not resolved. V shed 6 bases and J shed 2 bases, with 11 bases lying between them. This CDR3 is built from 14 residues. Germline CDR1 reads MNHEY; CDR2 reads SVGAGI.

The rearrangement uses TRBV7-3 and TRBJ2-1; 10 nucleotides agree with TRBD2. Germline lookup yields CDR1 SGHTA and CDR2 FQGTGA. The V gene end was trimmed by 5 bases and the J gene end by 7 bases; junction bases not matched to a gene: 5. The CDR3 consists of 14 residues. The CDR3 protein is CASSASGGPNEQFF. The CDR3 DNA follows: TGTGCCAGCAGCGCTAGCGGGGGACCTAATGAGCAGTTCTTC.

V usage is TRBV7-2 and J usage is TRBJ2-7, with 11 bases identical to TRBD2. The trim removed 0 bases at V and 12 bases at J, leaving 13 bases unmatched. The CDR3 covers 16 residues. Germline V lookup: CDR1 SGHTA, CDR2 FQGNSA. CDR3 in DNA: TGTGCCAGCAGCTTAGCGTCCGGCGGTAGCGGGAGGGGCTTGTACTTC. Translation gives CASSLASGGSGRGLYF. Based on the CDR3 plus reference TRBV7-2 and TRBJ2-7, the full variable domain is GAGVSQSPSNKVTEKGKDVELRCDPISGHTALYWYRQSLGQGLEFLIYFQGNSAPDKSGLPSDRFSAERTGGSVSTLTIQRTQQEDSAVYLCASSLASGGSGRGLYFGPGTRLTVT.

This clone turned up a few times. The same CDR3 is also encoded by other DNA sequences in this sample. The chain joins TRBV5-8 to TRBJ2-2; 7 positions match TRBD2. CDR3 size: 15 residues. The J segment lost 4 bases and the V segment lost 2 bases, leaving 5 bases of the junction unmatched. Germline V gene sequence: CDR1 SGHTS, CDR2 YDEGEE. The CDR3 region has the DNA TGTGCCAGCAGCTTAGGTTCGGGGGGCACCGGGGAGCTGTTTTTT. Its translation: CASSLGSGGTGELFF.

This chain's CDR3 is CASSLRNPGEQFF. The CDR3 DNA is TGTGCCAGCAGTTTAAGGAACCCAGGTGAGCAGTTCTTC. V gene TRBV28 combines with J gene TRBJ2-1; D is unclear. CDR1 and CDR2 (germline): MDHEN, SYDVKM. CDR3 length: 13 residues. V was shortened by 2 bases and J by 9 bases, with 11 bases between the two germline ends.

This chain links TRBV7-7 with TRBJ2-7; 7 bases map to TRBD1. In germline, CDR1 is SSHAT, CDR2 FNYEAQ (reference sequence). The junction had 9 bases not matched to a gene; V was cut back by 1 base and J by 6 bases. There are 15 residues in the CDR3. The CDR3 DNA is TGTGCCAGCAGCTTAGACAGGGGAAGGGCGTCCGAGCAGTACTTC. This encodes CASSLDRGRASEQYF.

The V and J genes are TRBV4-1 and TRBJ2-1; 8 nucleotides agree with TRBD2. The trim removed 1 base at V and 9 bases at J, leaving 11 bases unmatched. The CDR3 covers 16 residues. From germline, CDR1 is MGHRA and CDR2 YSYEKL. CDR3 coding DNA: TGCGCCAGCAGCCAAGTTACTAGCGGAGTCGGGGGTGAGCAGTTCTTC. Encoded protein: CASSQVTSGVGGEQFF.

The chain joins TRBV28 to TRBJ2-7; D is perhaps TRBD1 (6 bases). This CDR3 region has 13 residues. CDR1 and CDR2 (germline): MDHEN, SYDVKM. The V gene lost 7 bases and the J gene lost 4 bases, with 14 bases spanning the gap. CDR3 in amino acids: CASNPLGQYEQYF. DNA of the CDR3: TGTGCCAGCAACCCCCTTGGACAGTACGAGCAGTACTTC.

CDR3 loop: CSANDRGAGNTIYF. CDR3 sequence (DNA): TGCAGTGCTAATGACAGGGGAGCTGGAAACACCATATATTTT. The chain uses TRBV20-1 and TRBJ1-3; TRBD1 matches 8 bases. The germline gives CDR1 DFQATT, CDR2 SNEGSKA (reference sequence). V shed 4 bases, J shed 2 bases, and the junction held 4 bases outside the gene matches. CDR3 length: 14 amino acids.

This chain links TRBV9 with TRBJ2-5; 11 bases map to TRBD1. The CDR3 consists of 17 residues. V dropped 0 bases and J dropped 3; count of bases not matched to a gene: 7. Germline values: CDR1 SGDLS, CDR2 YYNGEE. In nucleotides, the CDR3 is TGTGCCAGCAGCGTAGGGGGGACAGGGGGACCCAAAGAGACCCAGTACTTC. Its translation: CASSVGGTGGPKETQYF.

This clone was found a few times. This chain connects TRBV3-1 (or the pseudogene TRBV3-2) to TRBJ2-3; D not certain. Germline V gene sequence: CDR1 LGHDT, CDR2 YNNKEL (reference sequence). The CDR3 runs to 15 residues. Trimming pared 4 bases from V and 2 bases from J, leaving 13 bases between. The CDR3 protein is CASSPGASLTDTQYF. Written as DNA, the CDR3 is TGTGCCAGCAGCCCCGGTGCGTCACTCACAGATACGCAGTATTTT.

The V call is TRBV12-3 or TRBV12-4, the J call TRBJ2-5; unclear D gene. This CDR3 has 13 amino acids. Trimming removed 2 bases at V and 4 bases at J, with 8 bases between. The CDR3 DNA follows: TGTGCCAGCAGTTTAAGAGGTGTAGAGACCCAGTACTTC. This codes for CASSLRGVETQYF.

This clone has just one count. V is TRBV15 and J is TRBJ2-5; 7 bases agree with TRBD1. V dropped 5 bases and J dropped 4; count of bases not matched to a gene: 13. The CDR3 runs to 16 residues. Per germline, CDR1 LNHNV and CDR2 YYDKDF (reference sequence). The CDR3 protein is CATSQQTGPGRETQYF. As DNA, the CDR3 is TGTGCCACCAGCCAACAGACAGGGCCAGGCCGAGAGACCCAGTACTTC.

This clone was seen a single time. This chain links TRBV19 with TRBJ1-1; 8 bases line up with TRBD1. Germline values: CDR1 LNHDA, CDR2 SQIVND (reference sequence). Losses at the gene ends were 3 bases for V and 5 bases for J; bases not matched to a gene: 5. The CDR3 covers 14 residues. CDR3 protein: CASSITGGSTEAFF. The CDR3 DNA is TGTGCCAGTAGTATCACAGGGGGGTCTACTGAAGCTTTCTTT.

The gene calls are TRBV9 and TRBJ1-3, with 10 bases that match TRBD1. Germline lookup yields CDR1 SGDLS and CDR2 YYNGEE. This CDR3 is 17 amino acids long. The J segment lost 3 bases and the V segment lost 1 base, leaving 7 bases of the junction unmatched. CDR3 DNA: TGTGCCAGCAGCGTAACCACGACAGGGGGCGGTGGAAACACCATATATTTT. Its protein product is CASSVTTTGGGGNTIYF.

V is TRBV28 and J is TRBJ1-4, with 8 bases identical to TRBD1. J lost 8 bases, V lost 2 bases, and 7 bases had no gene match. Germline lookup yields CDR1 MDHEN and CDR2 SYDVKM. The CDR3 has 15 amino acids. DNA of the CDR3: TGTGCCAGCAGTTTAGGGGGGACAGGAAGAGAAAAACTGTTTTTT. Translated, it gives CASSLGGTGREKLFF.

This rearrangement joins TRBV6-5 to TRBJ2-5, with 8 bases fitting TRBD2. CDR3 length: 14 amino acids. CDR1 and CDR2 from the germline V gene are MNHEY and SVGAGI. J lost 5 bases, V lost 7 bases, and 9 bases had no gene match. The DNA for the CDR3 is TGTGCCAGCACCCCGGGAGGGAATGTCGAGACCCAGTACTTC. It encodes CASTPGGNVETQYF.

This rearrangement joins TRBV24-1 to TRBJ1-2; 9 bases are a match to TRBD1. CDR1 KGHDR and CDR2 SFDVKD come from the germline V gene. With V trimmed by 4 bases and J by 4 bases, 6 bases remained unmatched. The CDR3 loop spans 15 amino acids. The CDR3 nucleotides read TGTGCCACCAGTGACCCCGGACAGGGGACCTATGGCTACACCTTC. Its protein is CATSDPGQGTYGYTF.

This chain connects TRBV5-1 to TRBJ2-1, with 12 bases aligning to TRBD2. CDR3 length: 15 amino acids. Trimming cost V 4 bases and J 6 bases; bases outside gene matches: 5. Germline-derived CDR1 and CDR2 are SGHRS and YFSETQ. DNA of the CDR3: TGCGCCAGCAGCCGCTGGACTAGCGGGACCAATGAGCAGTTCTTC. Translated: CASSRWTSGTNEQFF.

The gene calls are TRBV29-1 and TRBJ1-3; no definite D call. Germline loops: CDR1 SQVTM, CDR2 ANQGSEA. V was cut by 2 bases and J by 0 bases, with 8 bases left in between. The CDR3 is made up of 14 amino acids. CDR3 DNA sequence: TGCAGCGTTGAACTCACCGGCTCTGGAAACACCATATATTTT. This codes for CSVELTGSGNTIYF.

The chain carries TRBV2 and TRBJ2-7; the D gene is possibly TRBD1 (6 bases). Germline-derived CDR1 and CDR2 are SNHLY and FYNNEI. This CDR3 has 15 residues. V was trimmed by 6 bases and J by 2 bases, leaving 17 bases between them. The CDR3 loop reads CASSRGDKKAYEQYF. In DNA, the CDR3 is TGTGCCAGCAGCCGAGGGGACAAAAAGGCCTACGAGCAGTACTTC.